This is a list of T cell receptor beta chains from one sample in a study of T cell responses to AZD1222 COVID-19 vaccine. Assay: immunoSEQ multiplex PCR; the TCRdb copy retains only in-frame clones and omits some. Of over 100,000 clones in the sample, approximately 88% were seen once. The material was peripheral blood, obtained on day 0 of AZD1222 vaccination. These receptors all stem from an adult in good health. The CDR3 runs from the conserved cysteine through the conserved F or W. Each record gives: J gene, V gene, CDR3 length, clone size, D gene, CDR3 DNA, CDR3 protein. D genes are given only for firm matches. A clone size is listed for some rows: how often the clone was seen (once, few, many), or a class if it is expanded.

TRBJ2-7 | TRBV11-3 | 13 | once | TRBD1 | TGTGCCAGCAGCTTAGATTCGGGGACAGAACAGTACTTC | CASSLDSGTEQYF
TRBJ1-6 | TRBV21-1 | 17 | NA | NA | TGTGCCAGCAGCATTTCAGGACAGGGGGAAGCGGGTTCACCCCTCCACTTT | CASSISGQGEAGSPLHF
TRBJ2-1 | TRBV5-4 | 14 | once | TRBD2 | TGTGCCAGCAGCTTGTCCACTAGCGGGGGAATCCAGTTCTTC | CASSLSTSGGIQFF
TRBJ1-2 | TRBV5-1 | 14 | NA | TRBD1 | TGCGCCAGCAGCTTGGGAGGACAGGGCTATGGCTACACCTTC | CASSLGGQGYGYTF
TRBJ2-3 | TRBV20-1 | 16 | NA | NA | TGCAGTGCTAGTACTACCCCCCAGGGGCGGACAGATACGCAGTATTTT | CSASTTPQGRTDTQYF
TRBJ2-7 | TRBV19 | 16 | once | NA | TGTGCCAGTAGTCTCCGGGTTTGGGGTGCCAACTACGAGCAGTACTTC | CASSLRVWGANYEQYF
TRBJ1-2 | TRBV2 | 15 | NA | TRBD1 | TGTGCCAGCAGCCTGATACAGGGGGCGATTGATGGCTACACCTTC | CASSLIQGAIDGYTF
TRBJ1-5 | TRBV6-8 | 13 | NA | NA | TGTGCCAGCAGTTACCACAGATATCAGCCCCAGCATTTT | CASSYHRYQPQHF
TRBJ1-1 | TRBV5-6 | 17 | NA | NA | TGTGCCAGCAGCTTGGTTCTGGGGGTTACTTCTAGCGCTGAAGCTTTCTTT | CASSLVLGVTSSAEAFF
TRBJ1-3 | TRBV12-3/TRBV12-4 | 13 | NA | NA | TGTGCCAGCAGTTTAGTCCGGGGTAACACCATATATTTT | CASSLVRGNTIYF
TRBJ2-2 | TRBV27 | 13 | NA | NA | TGTGCCAGCAGTTTCCCGGGCACCGGGGAGCTGTTTTTT | CASSFPGTGELFF
TRBJ1-3 | TRBV18 | 15 | NA | TRBD1 | TGTGCCAGCTCACCAGTGGGACAGGCTGGAAACACCATATATTTT | CASSPVGQAGNTIYF
TRBJ2-6 | TRBV19 | 17 | NA | NA | TGTGCCAGTAGATCAAGGGTGGGAATGTCTGGGGCCAACGTCCTGACTTTC | CASRSRVGMSGANVLTF
TRBJ1-5 | TRBV7-8 | 15 | NA | NA | TGTGCCAGCAGCTTAGCGGGGCAGGCTGTTCAGCCCCAGCATTTT | CASSLAGQAVQPQHF
TRBJ1-2 | TRBV5-4 | 14 | NA | NA | TGTGCCAGCAGCTTGATAGGGCAGATCGATGGCTACACCTTC | CASSLIGQIDGYTF
TRBJ1-1 | TRBV5-1 | 17 | NA | NA | TGCGCCAGCAGTGGTCCTAGGCCGGACAGCCTGAACACTGAAGCTTTCTTT | CASSGPRPDSLNTEAFF
TRBJ2-2 | TRBV6-5 | 15 | NA | NA | TGTGCCAGTGGGGTAAGGCTGTCGAACACCGGGGAGCTGTTTTTT | CASGVRLSNTGELFF
TRBJ1-2 | TRBV2 | 14 | few | NA | TGTGCCAGCAGTGGTCGGGAAAATAACTATGGCTACACCTTC | CASSGRENNYGYTF
TRBJ1-2 | TRBV11-2 | 13 | NA | NA | TGTGCCAGCAGCTTAGTCCAGGGCCGGGGCTACACCTTC | CASSLVQGRGYTF
TRBJ1-3 | TRBV13 | 15 | NA | NA | TGTGCCAGCAGCTTAAGGAGGTCAGAGGGAAACACCATATATTTT | CASSLRRSEGNTIYF
TRBJ1-5 | TRBV12-3/TRBV12-4 | 13 | NA | NA | TGTGCCAGCAGTCGACAAAGCAATCAGCCCCAGCATTTT | CASSRQSNQPQHF
TRBJ2-3 | TRBV3-1/TRBV3-2 | 16 | NA | TRBD2 | TGTGCCAGCAGTCAAAAGGGCGGGGGGGCCACAGATACGCAGTATTTT | CASSQKGGGATDTQYF
TRBJ1-3 | TRBV19 | 14 | NA | TRBD1 | TGTGCCAGTACTCCGACAGGGTCTGGAAACACCATATATTTT | CASTPTGSGNTIYF
TRBJ1-4 | TRBV7-2 | 14 | NA | NA | TGTGCCAGCAGCGCCTACGGGGATAATGAAAAACTGTTTTTT | CASSAYGDNEKLFF
TRBJ1-2 | TRBV6-5 | 13 | NA | NA | TGTGCCAGTCCCCCCTGGCAGGGTGGGGGCTACACCTTC | CASPPWQGGGYTF